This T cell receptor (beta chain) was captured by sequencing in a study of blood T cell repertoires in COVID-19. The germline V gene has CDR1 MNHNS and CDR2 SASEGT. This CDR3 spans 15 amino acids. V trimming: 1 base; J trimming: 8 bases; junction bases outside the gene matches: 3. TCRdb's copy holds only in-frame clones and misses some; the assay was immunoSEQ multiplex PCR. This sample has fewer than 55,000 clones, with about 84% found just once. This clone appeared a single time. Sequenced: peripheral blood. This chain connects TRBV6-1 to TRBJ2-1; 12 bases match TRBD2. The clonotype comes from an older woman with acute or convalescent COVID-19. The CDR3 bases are TGTGCCAGCAGTGAAGGGACTAGCGGGACTTATGAGCAGTTCTTC. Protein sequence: CASSEGTSGTYEQFF.